This entry features one T cell receptor (beta chain) sequence. These data are taken from a study of blood T cell repertoires in COVID-19. Study background: The samples span acute and convalescent COVID-19 from the United States, Italy and Spain.

V lost 4 bases and J lost 4; bases outside the gene matches: 11. Per germline, CDR1 SGHNT and CDR2 YYREEE (reference sequence). This CDR3 has 16 amino acids. Individuals drawn from 20 to 30 US areas were roughly 18 to 95 years old. Categorization into cohorts depended on clinical history that participants reported. Authors' methods: Reference gene primers were amplified, and this amplification served to estimate nucleated cell counts. This table comes from immunoSEQ multiplex PCR, and its TCRdb copy is limited to in-frame clones, with some not included. The DNA gave D and trimming, while V, J and clone size come from that table. The sample lists fewer than 350,000 clones, around 86% seen once, with about 4% in the top ten.

The source of this sequence is a woman in her thirties or forties with acute COVID-19. This chain connects TRBV5-4 to TRBJ1-2; 9 bases match TRBD1. The source material was PBMCs or T cells enriched from blood (not recorded which). The CDR3 protein is CASSGAGTGLVYGYTF. CDR3 DNA sequence: TGTGCCAGCAGCGGGGCAGGGACAGGGTTGGTCTATGGCTACACCTTC.